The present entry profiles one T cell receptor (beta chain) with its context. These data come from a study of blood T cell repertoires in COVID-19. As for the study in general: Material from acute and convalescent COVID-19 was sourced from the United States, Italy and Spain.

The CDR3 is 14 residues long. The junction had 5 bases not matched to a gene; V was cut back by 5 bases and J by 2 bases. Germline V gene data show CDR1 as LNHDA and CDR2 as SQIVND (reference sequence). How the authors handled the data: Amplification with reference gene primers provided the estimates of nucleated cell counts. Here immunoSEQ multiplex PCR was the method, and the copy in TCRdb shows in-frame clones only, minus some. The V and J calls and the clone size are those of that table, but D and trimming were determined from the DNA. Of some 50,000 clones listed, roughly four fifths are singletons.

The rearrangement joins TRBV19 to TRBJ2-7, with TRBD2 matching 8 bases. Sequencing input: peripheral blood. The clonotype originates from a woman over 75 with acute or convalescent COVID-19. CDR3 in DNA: TGTGCCAGTAGTTTCCGCGGGGGGCCCTACGAGCAGTACTTC. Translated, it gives CASSFRGGPYEQYF.